This T cell receptor (beta chain) emerged from a study of blood T cell repertoires in COVID-19. Assay: immunoSEQ multiplex PCR; the TCRdb copy retains only in-frame clones and omits some. There are 75,000 to 100,000 clones in the sample; 65% to 90% occur only once, and approximately 1.7% lies in the top ten. Germline CDR1 MNHNY, CDR2 SVGAGI (reference sequence). The CDR3 runs to 15 residues. The V segment lost 10 bases and the J segment 4 bases; nucleotides outside the gene matches: 12. This clone turned up a few times. V usage is TRBV6-6 and J usage is TRBJ2-2; the match to TRBD1 covers 7 bases. Input material: peripheral blood. The sequence was collected from an elderly man with acute or convalescent COVID-19. The DNA of the CDR3 is TGTGCCACCCTCAGACAGGGTGGAATCACCGGGGAGCTGTTTTTT. This codes for CATLRQGGITGELFF.